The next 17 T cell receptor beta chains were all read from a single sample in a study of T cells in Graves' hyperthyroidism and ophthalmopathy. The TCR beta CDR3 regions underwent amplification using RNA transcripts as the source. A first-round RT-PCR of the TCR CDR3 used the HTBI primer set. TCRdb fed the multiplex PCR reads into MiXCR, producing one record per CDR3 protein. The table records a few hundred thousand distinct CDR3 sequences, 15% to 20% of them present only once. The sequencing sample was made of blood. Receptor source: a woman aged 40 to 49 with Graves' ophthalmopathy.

The CDR3 DNA is TGTGCCAGCAGCAGTCTCCCCGGGACCAGATACACCGGGGAGCTGTTTTTT. It specifies CASSSLPGTRYTGELFF. The chain links TRBV11-2 to TRBJ2-2, with D possibly being TRBD1 or TRBD2 (5 bases each). The CDR3 runs 17 residues. The V end lost 5 bases, the J end lost 3 bases, and 19 bases lay between the germline ends. Germline V gene data show CDR1 as SGHAT and CDR2 as FQNNGV.

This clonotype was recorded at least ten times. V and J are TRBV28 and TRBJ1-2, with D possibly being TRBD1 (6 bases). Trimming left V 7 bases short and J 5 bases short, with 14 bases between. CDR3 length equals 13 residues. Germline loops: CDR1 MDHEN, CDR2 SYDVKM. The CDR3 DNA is TGTGCCAGCAAAACTCAGGGGTGGTATGGCTACACCTTC. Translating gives CASKTQGWYGYTF.

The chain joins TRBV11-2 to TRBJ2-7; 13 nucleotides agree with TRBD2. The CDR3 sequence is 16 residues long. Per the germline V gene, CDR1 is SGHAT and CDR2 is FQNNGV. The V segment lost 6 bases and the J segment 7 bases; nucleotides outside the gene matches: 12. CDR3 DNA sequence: TGTGCCAGCAGTTACGGACTAGCGGGAGTTGCGGGAGAGCAGTACTTC. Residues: CASSYGLAGVAGEQYF. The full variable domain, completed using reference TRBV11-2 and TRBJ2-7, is EAGVAQSPRYKIIEKRQSVAFWCNPISGHATLYWYQQILGQGPKLLIQFQNNGVVDDSQLPKDRFSAERLKGVDSTLKIQPAKLEDSAVYLCASSYGLAGVAGEQYFGPGTRLTVT.

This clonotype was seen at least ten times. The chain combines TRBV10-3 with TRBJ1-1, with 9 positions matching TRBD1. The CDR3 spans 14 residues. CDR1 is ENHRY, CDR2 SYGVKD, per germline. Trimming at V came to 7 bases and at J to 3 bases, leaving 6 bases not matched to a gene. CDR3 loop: CAITDRDRDTEAFF. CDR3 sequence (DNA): TGTGCCATCACAGACCGGGACAGGGACACTGAAGCTTTCTTT.

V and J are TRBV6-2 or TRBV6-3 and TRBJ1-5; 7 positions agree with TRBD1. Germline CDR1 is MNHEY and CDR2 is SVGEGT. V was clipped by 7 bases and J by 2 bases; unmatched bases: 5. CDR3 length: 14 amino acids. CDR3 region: CASTKTGRNQPQHF. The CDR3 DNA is TGTGCCAGCACTAAGACAGGGCGCAATCAGCCCCAGCATTTT.

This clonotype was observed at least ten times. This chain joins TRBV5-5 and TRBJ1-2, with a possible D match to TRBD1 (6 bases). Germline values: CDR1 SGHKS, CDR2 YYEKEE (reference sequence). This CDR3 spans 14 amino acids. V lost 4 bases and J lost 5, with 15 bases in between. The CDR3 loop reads CASSRGQYQYGYTF. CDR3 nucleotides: TGTGCCAGCAGCCGAGGACAGTATCAATATGGCTACACCTTC.

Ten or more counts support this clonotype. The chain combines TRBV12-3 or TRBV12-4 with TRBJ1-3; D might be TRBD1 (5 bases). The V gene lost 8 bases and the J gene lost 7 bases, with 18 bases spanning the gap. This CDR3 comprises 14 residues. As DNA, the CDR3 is TGTGCCAGCGGGGACTCCAACCAGCGGAACACCATATATTTT. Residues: CASGDSNQRNTIYF.

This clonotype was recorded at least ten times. The CDR3 bases are TGTGCCAGCAGCCCACCCGGACGAGTACAAGAGACCCAGTACTTC. This encodes CASSPPGRVQETQYF. This rearrangement joins TRBV28 to TRBJ2-5; D unclear. The CDR3 length is 15 residues. V gave up 6 bases and J gave up 2 bases, with 16 bases separating them. Germline loops: CDR1 MDHEN, CDR2 SYDVKM.

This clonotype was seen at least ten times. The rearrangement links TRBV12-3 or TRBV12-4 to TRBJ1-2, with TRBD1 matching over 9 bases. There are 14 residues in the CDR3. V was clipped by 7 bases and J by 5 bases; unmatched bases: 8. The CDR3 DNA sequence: TGTGCCAGCACCACACAGGGGGCCTTTTATGGCTACACCTTC. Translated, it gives CASTTQGAFYGYTF.

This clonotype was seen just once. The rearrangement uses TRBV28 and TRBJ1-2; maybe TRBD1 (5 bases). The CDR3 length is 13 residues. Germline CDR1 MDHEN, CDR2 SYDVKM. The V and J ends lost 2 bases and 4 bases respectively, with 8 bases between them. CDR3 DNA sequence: TGTGCCAGCAGTTTAGCGACAGCCTATGGCTACACCTTC. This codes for CASSLATAYGYTF.

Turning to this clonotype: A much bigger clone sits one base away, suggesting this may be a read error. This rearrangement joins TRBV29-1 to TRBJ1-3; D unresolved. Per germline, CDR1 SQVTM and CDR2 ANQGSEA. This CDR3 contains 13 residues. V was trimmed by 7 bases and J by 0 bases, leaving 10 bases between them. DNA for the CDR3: TGCAGCGCCGCCGAGGTCTCTGGAAACACCATATATTTT. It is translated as CSAAEVSGNTIYF.

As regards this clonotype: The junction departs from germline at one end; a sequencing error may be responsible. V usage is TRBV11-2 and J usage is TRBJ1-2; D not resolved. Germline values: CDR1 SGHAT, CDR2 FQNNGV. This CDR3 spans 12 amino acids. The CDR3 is CASILAPDGYSF. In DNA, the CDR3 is TGTGCCAGCATCTTGGCTCCCGATGGCTACAGCTTC.

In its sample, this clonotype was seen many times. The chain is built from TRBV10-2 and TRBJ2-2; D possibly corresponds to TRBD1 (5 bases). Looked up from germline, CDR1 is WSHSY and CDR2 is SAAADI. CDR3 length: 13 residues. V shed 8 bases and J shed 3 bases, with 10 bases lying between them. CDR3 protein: CASLGLYTGELFF. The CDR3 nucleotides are TGCGCCAGCCTGGGGCTCTACACCGGGGAGCTGTTTTTT.

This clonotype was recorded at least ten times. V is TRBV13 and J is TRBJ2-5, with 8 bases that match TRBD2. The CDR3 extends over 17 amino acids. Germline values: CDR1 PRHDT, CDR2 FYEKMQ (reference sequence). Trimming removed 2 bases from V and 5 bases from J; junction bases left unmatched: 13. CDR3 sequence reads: CASSLSGGGTSRETQYF. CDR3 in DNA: TGTGCCAGCAGCTTAAGTGGAGGAGGGACTAGTCGGGAGACCCAGTACTTC.

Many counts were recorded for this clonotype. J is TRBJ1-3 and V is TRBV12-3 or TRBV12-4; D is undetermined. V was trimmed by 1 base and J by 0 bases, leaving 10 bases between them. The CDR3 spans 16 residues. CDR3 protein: CASSLGMGSSGNTIYF. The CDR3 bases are TGTGCCAGCAGTTTAGGTATGGGGAGCTCTGGAAACACCATATATTTT.

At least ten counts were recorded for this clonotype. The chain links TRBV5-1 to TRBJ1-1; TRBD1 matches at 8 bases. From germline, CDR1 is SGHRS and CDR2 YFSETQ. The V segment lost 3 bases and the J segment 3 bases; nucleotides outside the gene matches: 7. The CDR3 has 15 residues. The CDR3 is CASSYRPTGDTEAFF. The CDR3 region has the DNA TGCGCCAGCAGCTACAGACCGACAGGGGACACTGAAGCTTTCTTT.

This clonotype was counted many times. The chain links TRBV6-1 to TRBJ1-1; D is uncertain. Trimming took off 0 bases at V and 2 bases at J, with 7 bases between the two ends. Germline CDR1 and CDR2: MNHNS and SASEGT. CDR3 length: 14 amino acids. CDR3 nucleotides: TGTGCCAGCAGTGAAGCACTAGCCAACACTGAAGCTTTCTTT. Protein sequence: CASSEALANTEAFF.